The present entry profiles one T cell receptor beta chain with its context. TCR beta libraries were prepared from cDNA with unique molecular identifiers. TCRdb re-called the PCR reads with MiXCR, one entry per CDR3 protein. The sample includes hundreds of thousands of distinct CDR3 sequences, roughly 30% of them seen just once. The data were taken from a study of post-analysis software for immune sequencing data. The sequence derives from a girl aged 5 to 17 with multiple sclerosis. Specimen: blood.

The CDR3 reads CAWISEDEKLFF. The CDR3 DNA follows: TGTGCCTGGATATCCGAGGATGAAAAACTGTTTTTT. The chain couples TRBV30 to TRBJ1-4, with D unclear. The CDR3 length is 12 residues. V shed 4 bases and J shed 6 bases, with 9 bases lying between them. Germline assignment: CDR1 GTSNPN and CDR2 SVGIG (reference sequence).